A selection of T cell receptor beta chains follows, all from one sample in a study of post-analysis software for immune sequencing data. TCRdb passed the PCR reads through MiXCR, listing each CDR3 protein once. Here the sample spans more than 500,000 distinct CDR3 sequences, approximately 34% being singletons. The sequenced sample consisted of blood. These receptor sequences come from a girl aged 2-17 years with multiple sclerosis. Each CDR3 is given with its conserved first and last residue. Each record gives: V gene, D gene, CDR3 length, clone size, J gene, CDR3 DNA, CDR3 protein. The D gene is left open where the match is weak. Clone size is shown for a subset of rows, as once, few, many or a class of expanded clone.

TRBV20-1,TRBD1,15,many,TRBJ2-1,TGCAGTGCAATGACCGGGACAGGGGACTACAATGAGCAGTTCTTC,CSAMTGTGDYNEQFF
TRBV5-8,NA,15,NA,TRBJ1-1,TGTGCCAGCAGCTTGGTACGGGTATCGAACACTGAAGCTTTCTTT,CASSLVRVSNTEAFF
TRBV9,NA,14,few,TRBJ2-3,TGTGCCAGCAGCGTAGGCGGGGTCACAGATACGCAGTATTTT,CASSVGGVTDTQYF
TRBV7-9,NA,14,NA,TRBJ1-4,TGTGCCAGCAGCACCGACAGTGGGGCCGAAAAACTGTTTTTT,CASSTDSGAEKLFF
TRBV20-1,TRBD1,19,few,TRBJ1-6,TGCAGTGCTTATGCTAGTGGGACAGGGGAAGCAGCCTATAATTCACCCCTCCACTTT,CSAYASGTGEAAYNSPLHF
TRBV27,TRBD1,16,NA,TRBJ2-3,TGTGCCAGCAGTCTCCAGGGACAGCCTAGCACAGATACGCAGTATTTT,CASSLQGQPSTDTQYF
TRBV7-2,NA,15,NA,TRBJ2-4,TGTGCCAGCAGCTTAATCGCGATAGCCAAAAACATTCAGTACTTC,CASSLIAIAKNIQYF
TRBV27,NA,16,NA,TRBJ1-1,TGTGCCAGCAGTTTTTTCAGGGTGTCGGAGGACACTGAAGCTTTCTTT,CASSFFRVSEDTEAFF
TRBV20-1,TRBD2,16,few,TRBJ2-7,TGCAGTGCCCCGGGCTATAGCGGGGGGCACTTCAATGAGCAGTACTTC,CSAPGYSGGHFNEQYF
TRBV5-5,NA,14,few,TRBJ1-1,TGTGCCAGCACCCGAGAGTCGGAGAACACTGAAGCTTTCTTT,CASTRESENTEAFF
TRBV7-3,NA,15,few,TRBJ2-7,TGTGCCAGCAGCTTAACTTCCGACAGTGTCTACGAGCAGTACTTC,CASSLTSDSVYEQYF
TRBV18,NA,15,few,TRBJ2-3,TGTGCCAGCTCACCAGCTCCGGGGACCACAGATACGCAGTATTTT,CASSPAPGTTDTQYF
TRBV12-3/TRBV12-4,TRBD1,14,NA,TRBJ1-1,TGTGCCAGCAGTTTAAGCCAGGGGGCTACTGAAGCTTTCTTT,CASSLSQGATEAFF
TRBV24-1,NA,14,NA,TRBJ2-1,TGTGCCACCAGTGATCCGGGCCGTGGCAATGAGCAGTTCTTC,CATSDPGRGNEQFF
TRBV19,TRBD1,19,NA,TRBJ2-4,TGTGCCAGTAGTATATGGGCGAAGCAGGGGGCTGGATCCAAAAACATTCAGTACTTC,CASSIWAKQGAGSKNIQYF
TRBV29-1,TRBD2,14,NA,TRBJ2-1,TGCAGCGTTGAAGGCGGGGGGGCAGACAATGAGCAGTTCTTC,CSVEGGGADNEQFF
TRBV6-1,NA,12,many,TRBJ2-3,TGTGCCAGCAGTCCCGCCACTGATACGCAGTATTTT,CASSPATDTQYF
TRBV12-3/TRBV12-4,TRBD1,16,few,TRBJ2-6,TGTGCCAGCAGTTCCGGACAGGGGAACTGGGCCAACGTCCTGACTTTC,CASSSGQGNWANVLTF
TRBV15,TRBD2,14,NA,TRBJ2-7,TGTGCCACCAGCAGAGATACTAGCGGGGGGTTCGAGTACTTC,CATSRDTSGGFEYF
TRBV4-2,NA,16,few,TRBJ2-1,TGTGCCAGCAGCCTTCAGACGCAGGGGATAGGAAATGAGCAGTTCTTC,CASSLQTQGIGNEQFF
TRBV3-1,NA,13,NA,TRBJ2-7,TGTGCCAGCAGCAAAAGGATATGGGACGAGCAGTACTTC,CASSKRIWDEQYF
TRBV2,NA,16,few,TRBJ2-1,TGTGCCAGCAGTGAAGTAGGTGGCGGGCTTAAAGGTGAGCAGTTCTTC,CASSEVGGGLKGEQFF
TRBV10-2,NA,13,NA,TRBJ2-1,TGCGCCAGCAGTCTTTGGTCCTACAATGAGCAGTTCTTC,CASSLWSYNEQFF
TRBV3-1,TRBD2,18,NA,TRBJ2-3,TGTGCCAGCAGCTTCTTCGGGACTAGCGGGGGGTACACAGATACGCAGTATTTT,CASSFFGTSGGYTDTQYF
TRBV7-2,NA,15,NA,TRBJ1-1,TGTGCCAGTAGCCAAGGGGGGCAGGGACAAACTGAAGCTTTCTTT,CASSQGGQGQTEAFF
TRBV11-2,TRBD1,15,NA,TRBJ2-5,TGTGCCAGCAGCTCTGGACAGGGTGTCGAAAAGACCCAGTACTTC,CASSSGQGVEKTQYF
TRBV5-1,NA,17,few,TRBJ2-1,TGCGCCAGCAGCTTGGGGTTCCATTTAAAAGGGTACAATGAGCAGTTCTTC,CASSLGFHLKGYNEQFF
TRBV7-6,TRBD1,17,NA,TRBJ2-2,TGTGCCAGCAGCTTAGGACCGGGGACAGGGGGGTCCGGGGAGCTGTTTTTT,CASSLGPGTGGSGELFF
TRBV25-1,NA,15,NA,TRBJ1-6,TGTGCCAGCAGCCTGGACAGTTCCTATAATTCACCCCTCCACTTT,CASSLDSSYNSPLHF
TRBV7-2,NA,17,NA,TRBJ2-7,TGTGCCAGCAGCTTAGGAGGGGTGACAACCTGGCCCTACGAGCAGTACTTC,CASSLGGVTTWPYEQYF
TRBV7-8,NA,15,NA,TRBJ2-3,TGTGCCAGCAGCTTCAGAGGGGAGCGCACAGATACGCAGTATTTT,CASSFRGERTDTQYF
TRBV29-1,NA,12,few,TRBJ1-1,TGCAGCGTTGGAGCGGGGAACACTGAAGCTTTCTTT,CSVGAGNTEAFF
TRBV12-3/TRBV12-4,TRBD2,18,NA,TRBJ2-3,TGTGCCAGCAGCCGGGGACTAGCGGAACTCCAAAGCACAGATACGCAGTATTTT,CASSRGLAELQSTDTQYF
TRBV12-3/TRBV12-4,NA,14,NA,TRBJ2-3,TGTGCCTGCAGTCAATTAGCGGCAACAGATACGCAGTATTTT,CACSQLAATDTQYF
TRBV7-9,NA,14,NA,TRBJ2-5,TGTGCCAGCAGCCGAGGACTACTAATCAATGAGCAGTACTTC,CASSRGLLINEQYF
TRBV20-1,TRBD1,14,NA,TRBJ2-5,TGCAGTGCTGAAAACAGGGGGTCCCCAGAGACCCAGTACTTC,CSAENRGSPETQYF
TRBV2,NA,14,NA,TRBJ1-2,TGTGCCAGCATGGGAGTCGGGGCTAACTATGGCTACACCTTC,CASMGVGANYGYTF
TRBV11-2,NA,13,NA,TRBJ2-5,TGTGCCAGCAGCCAGGGACGCGGGGAGACCCAGTACTTC,CASSQGRGETQYF
TRBV7-2,NA,17,NA,TRBJ2-2,TGTGCCAGCAGCTTTAACCCCCCTAGCGCGAACACCGGGGAGCTGTTTTTT,CASSFNPPSANTGELFF
TRBV6-1,TRBD1,14,few,TRBJ1-2,TGTGCCAGCAGTGAAGGAGGGGACAGCCGCGGCTACACCTTC,CASSEGGDSRGYTF